This record looks at one T cell receptor beta chain sequence and its context. V was cut by 3 bases and J by 1 base, with 16 bases left in between. Germline values: CDR1 KGHSH, CDR2 LQKENI. This CDR3 comprises 17 residues. The assay was immunoSEQ multiplex PCR, and TCRdb's table has in-frame clones only and misses some. Among fewer than 350,000 clones listed, around nine tenths were seen once. Study members were between about 18 and 100 years old and lived in around 24 US regions. Donors of Cohort 3 who recovered were those that had two negative PCRs, clearance, or symptom resolution. The data originate from a study of blood T cell repertoires in COVID-19. At the level of the study: COVID-19 samples collected from the United States, Italy and Spain covered acute and convalescent phases.

The TCR was taken from a woman aged 40 to 50 who had recovered from COVID-19. Source material: PBMCs or T cells enriched from blood (not recorded which). This chain uses TRBV18 with TRBJ2-1; possible D gene TRBD2, 6 bases. DNA for the CDR3: TGTGCCAGCTCACCTCCCGGAGGGAAAAGATCCTACAATGAGCAGTTCTTC. Protein product: CASSPPGGKRSYNEQFF.